Below are 27 T cell receptor beta chains sequenced from a single sample in a study of shared clonotypes between healthy human individuals. The data were produced by immunoSEQ multiplex PCR, yet TCRdb's version contains in-frame clones alone and is incomplete. The data contain about 1.5 million clones, around 98% of them singletons. The source material was naive CD4+ T cells sorted from blood. Subset here: CD45RA+ positively selected. Receptors were obtained from a man aged 25-40 years in good health.

The chain recombines TRBV28 with TRBJ2-3; D possibly corresponds to TRBD2 (5 bases). CDR3 size: 11 residues. CDR1 and CDR2 from the germline V gene are MDHEN and SYDVKM. V was cut by 6 bases and J by 15 bases, with 16 bases left in between. In DNA form, the CDR3 reads TGTGCCAGCAGACGAACTAGTGGGGTATATTTT. As protein: CASRRTSGVYF.

This rearrangement joins TRBV19 to TRBJ2-1, with 9 bases identical to TRBD1. Trimming took 1 base from V and 9 from J; bases not matched to a gene: 10. The germline V gene has CDR1 LNHDA and CDR2 SQIVND (reference sequence). The CDR3 loop spans 16 amino acids. The CDR3 sequence is CASSIVSGTGRGEQFF. Here the CDR3 DNA reads TGTGCCAGTAGTATAGTATCTGGGACAGGGAGAGGTGAGCAGTTCTTC.

The V and J genes are TRBV7-9 and TRBJ1-6, with 8 positions matching TRBD1. V lost 7 bases to trimming and J lost 8 bases; unmatched junction nucleotides: 10. The germline CDR1 and CDR2 sequences are SEHNR and FQNEAQ (reference sequence). The CDR3 is 15 amino acids. The CDR3 sequence: CASNRGGQGYSPLHF. CDR3 in DNA: TGTGCCAGCAACCGGGGTGGACAGGGATATTCACCCCTCCACTTT.

The chain is built from TRBV28 and TRBJ2-1; D may be TRBD2 (6 bases). V was trimmed by 7 bases and J by 0 bases, leaving 16 bases between them. CDR1 MDHEN and CDR2 SYDVKM come from the germline V gene. This CDR3 region has 16 residues. DNA of the CDR3: TGTGCCAGCATTAGTAGCGGCCCTGGCTCCTACAATGAGCAGTTCTTC. Protein sequence: CASISSGPGSYNEQFF.

V and J are TRBV7-8 and TRBJ2-1; the match to TRBD2 covers 10 bases. Trimming at V came to 0 bases and at J to 7 bases, leaving 9 bases not matched to a gene. The germline V gene encodes CDR1 SGHVS and CDR2 FQNEAQ. The CDR3 runs to 17 residues. The CDR3 loop reads CASSLAGTSGNRNEQFF. The DNA of the CDR3 is TGTGCCAGCAGCTTAGCAGGAACTAGCGGGAATAGGAATGAGCAGTTCTTC.

J is TRBJ1-3 and V is TRBV9; unclear D gene. Trimming took off 0 bases at V and 0 bases at J, with 13 bases between the two ends. Germline V CDR1 and CDR2: SGDLS, YYNGEE. CDR3 length equals 17 residues. CDR3 sequence (DNA): TGTGCCAGCAGCGTAGGATCATACCGGAGCTCTGGAAACACCATATATTTT. Its protein is CASSVGSYRSSGNTIYF.

This rearrangement joins TRBV29-1 to TRBJ2-5, with D perhaps matching TRBD2 (5 bases). Germline loops: CDR1 SQVTM, CDR2 ANQGSEA. The germline V and J ends were trimmed by 5 bases and 1 base, with 11 bases remaining between them. The CDR3 consists of 13 residues. CDR3 amino acids: CSVSSPLQETQYF. The CDR3 DNA sequence: TGCAGCGTTTCTAGCCCACTCCAAGAGACCCAGTACTTC.

The V and J genes are TRBV9 and TRBJ2-7, with a tentative D call TRBD2 (6 bases). The CDR3 extends over 14 amino acids. Germline V gene data show CDR1 as SGDLS and CDR2 as YYNGEE. Trimming left V 1 base short and J 2 bases short, with 10 bases between. DNA of the CDR3: TGTGCCAGCAGCGTAACTAGCAAAACCTACGAGCAGTACTTC. This gives the protein CASSVTSKTYEQYF.

The chain is built from TRBV9 and TRBJ2-3, with D possibly being TRBD2 (6 bases). The CDR3 has 16 residues. Germline V CDR1 and CDR2: SGDLS, YYNGEE. Trimming left V 0 bases short and J 1 base short, with 12 bases between. CDR3 protein: CASSVGGAGGTDTQYF. The CDR3 nucleotides are TGTGCCAGCAGCGTAGGGGGAGCGGGTGGCACAGATACGCAGTATTTT.

The chain recombines TRBV7-6 with TRBJ2-7, with 11 bases matching TRBD2. This CDR3 is built from 22 residues. With 0 bases clipped from V and 0 bases from J, the junction kept 19 bases outside the gene matches. The V gene's germline CDR1 is SGHVS and CDR2 FNYEAQ. The CDR3 coding sequence is TGTGCCAGCAGCTTAGCAGGGAGAACGGGACTAGCGGCTCTACAGAGCTCCTACGAGCAGTACTTC. This encodes CASSLAGRTGLAALQSSYEQYF.

The chain uses TRBV5-1 and TRBJ2-5; 8 bases are shared with TRBD1. The germline CDR1 and CDR2 sequences are SGHRS and YFSETQ. V was pared by 3 bases and J by 5 bases, with 9 bases of the junction left unmatched. CDR3 length: 15 residues. The CDR3 is CASSYEQDRAETQYF. The CDR3 DNA reads as TGCGCCAGCAGCTACGAACAGGACAGGGCCGAGACCCAGTACTTC.

This rearrangement joins TRBV5-1 to TRBJ2-7; 8 bases line up with TRBD1. The CDR3 runs 13 residues. The J segment lost 7 bases and the V segment lost 5 bases, leaving 8 bases of the junction unmatched. CDR1 is SGHRS, CDR2 YFSETQ, per germline. CDR3 residues: CASSRDRLGEQYF. CDR3 nucleotides: TGCGCCAGCAGTCGGGACAGGCTCGGAGAGCAGTACTTC.

This clone appeared a single time. The chain combines TRBV9 with TRBJ2-2, with D possibly being TRBD2 (6 bases). Germline loops: CDR1 SGDLS, CDR2 YYNGEE. The CDR3 loop spans 15 amino acids. V shed 7 bases and J shed 4 bases, with 17 bases lying between them. The CDR3 spells CASGRGGTFTGELFF. The CDR3 DNA reads as TGTGCCAGCGGTCGGGGCGGGACCTTCACCGGGGAGCTGTTTTTT. Supplemented by reference TRBV9 and TRBJ2-2, the full variable domain reads DSGVTQTPKHLITATGQRVTLRCSPRSGDLSVYWYQQSLDQGLQFLIQYYNGEERAKGNILERFSAQQFPDLHSELNLSSLELGDSALYFCASGRGGTFTGELFFGEGSRLTVL.

The V gene is TRBV20-1, the J gene TRBJ2-7; D is undetermined. Between the trimmed V and J ends, which lost 6 bases and 4 bases, there was a span of 7 bases. The CDR3 has 10 amino acids. The germline CDR1 and CDR2 sequences are DFQATT and SNEGSKA (reference sequence). The CDR3 spells CSALTYEQYF. In DNA, the CDR3 is TGCAGTGCCCTGACTTACGAGCAGTACTTC.

The chain has TRBV6-5 and TRBJ2-1; D perhaps matches TRBD1 (5 bases). The CDR3 covers 12 residues. Germline V CDR1 and CDR2: MNHEY, SVGAGI. V lost 6 bases and J lost 7, with 10 bases in between. CDR3 DNA sequence: TGTGCCAGCAGATCAGGGTTAAATGAGCAGTTCTTC. Its protein is CASRSGLNEQFF.

This clone was seen only once. V usage is TRBV5-4 and J usage is TRBJ2-4; the match to TRBD2 covers 8 bases. The CDR3 loop spans 15 amino acids. With V trimmed by 0 bases and J by 7 bases, 6 bases remained unmatched. Germline assignment: CDR1 SGHNT and CDR2 YYREEE (reference sequence). The CDR3 sequence is CASSLEGTRANIQYF. The DNA of the CDR3 is TGTGCCAGCAGCTTGGAGGGGACTAGGGCGAACATTCAGTACTTC.

Only one count was recorded for this clone. The chain joins TRBV12-5 to TRBJ2-1; D not certain. Trimming removed 4 bases from V and 10 bases from J, with 11 bases in between. Germline lookup yields CDR1 LGHNT and CDR2 FRNRAP. This CDR3 region has 12 residues. CDR3 nucleotides: TGTGCTAGTGGTTCAGGCTATTGGGAGCAGTTCTTC. It specifies CASGSGYWEQFF.

V is TRBV7-2 and J is TRBJ2-7; D may correspond to TRBD1 or TRBD2 (5 bases each). Trimming pared 1 base from V and 7 bases from J, leaving 11 bases between. Germline-derived CDR1 and CDR2 are SGHTA and FQGNSA. CDR3 length: 13 amino acids. The CDR3 region is CASSLVAWGEQYF. For the CDR3, the DNA is TGTGCCAGCAGCTTAGTGGCCTGGGGGGAGCAGTACTTC. The variable domain in full, with the rest retrieved from reference TRBV7-2 and TRBJ2-7, is GAGVSQSPSNKVTEKGKDVELRCDPISGHTALYWYRQSLGQGLEFLIYFQGNSAPDKSGLPSDRFSAERTGGSVSTLTIQRTQQEDSAVYLCASSLVAWGEQYFGPGTRLTVT.

The rearrangement uses TRBV5-1 and TRBJ2-1, with D unresolved. Germline assignment: CDR1 SGHRS and CDR2 YFSETQ. This CDR3 is 15 amino acids long. The V end was cut by 1 base, the J end by 3 bases, with 11 bases between. The CDR3 sequence: CASSLSSRIYNEQFF. In DNA form, the CDR3 reads TGCGCCAGCAGCTTGAGTAGCCGGATCTACAATGAGCAGTTCTTC.

CDR3 sequence (DNA): TGTGCCAGCAGTATGAGGGAACCCTACGAGCAGTACTTC. This gives the protein CASSMREPYEQYF. The rearrangement uses TRBV6-1 and TRBJ2-7; perhaps TRBD2 as D (5 bases). V lost 5 bases and J 2 bases, leaving 10 bases between the germline ends. Germline CDR1 reads MNHNS; CDR2 reads SASEGT. This CDR3 comprises 13 residues.

The rearrangement uses TRBV19 and TRBJ1-5; D gene uncertain. This CDR3 spans 14 amino acids. V shed 5 bases and J shed 0 bases, with 8 bases lying between them. Germline V lookup: CDR1 LNHDA, CDR2 SQIVND (reference sequence). The CDR3, as DNA: TGTGCCAGTAGTTTCCGGGCTAGCAATCAGCCCCAGCATTTT. Translation: CASSFRASNQPQHF.

The CDR3 nucleotides are TGCGCCAGCAAGTTCGCTGGAGGCGGGGAGCTGTTTTTT. Amino acid sequence: CASKFAGGGELFF. The chain joins TRBV5-1 to TRBJ2-2; TRBD2 is a possible D gene (5 bases). The germline V and J ends were trimmed by 6 bases and 7 bases, with 13 bases remaining between them. This CDR3 spans 13 amino acids. Germline-derived CDR1 and CDR2 are SGHRS and YFSETQ.

The DNA of the CDR3 is TGTGCCACCAGGCCTTCCATTAGTGGCTCCTACAATGAGCAGTTCTTC. Protein product: CATRPSISGSYNEQFF. The chain has TRBV15 and TRBJ2-1; D remains unclear. CDR1 LNHNV and CDR2 YYDKDF come from the germline V gene (reference sequence). V was trimmed by 6 bases and J by 0 bases, leaving 15 bases between them. The CDR3 contains 16 residues. The variable domain in full, with the rest retrieved from reference TRBV15 and TRBJ2-1, is DAMVIQNPRYQVTQFGKPVTLSCSQTLNHNVMYWYQQKSSQAPKLLFHYYDKDFNNEADTPDNFQSRRPNTSFCFLDIRSPGLGDTAMYLCATRPSISGSYNEQFFGPGTRLTVL.

In regard to this clone: Other DNA sequences in this sample translate to the same CDR3. The rearrangement uses TRBV5-4 and TRBJ2-2; the D gene is possibly TRBD2 (5 bases). V was shortened by 2 bases and J by 4 bases, with 12 bases between the two germline ends. In germline, CDR1 is SGHNT, CDR2 YYREEE (reference sequence). The CDR3 sequence is 15 residues long. This chain's CDR3 is CASSLGGRSTGELFF. The CDR3 DNA reads TGTGCCAGCAGCTTAGGTGGGAGAAGCACCGGGGAGCTGTTTTTT.

The chain uses TRBV11-2 and TRBJ2-1; the D gene is possibly TRBD2 (6 bases). Germline assignment: CDR1 SGHAT and CDR2 FQNNGV. V was shortened by 5 bases and J by 6 bases, with 11 bases between the two germline ends. The CDR3 spans 13 residues. The CDR3 DNA reads TGTGCCAGCAGCACGGGAGCTCCCAATGAGCAGTTCTTC. This encodes CASSTGAPNEQFF.

The gene calls are TRBV5-1 and TRBJ2-2; D perhaps matches TRBD2 (5 bases). The germline V gene has CDR1 SGHRS and CDR2 YFSETQ. Trimming took 3 bases from V and 3 from J, leaving 24 bases between them. The CDR3 is 19 residues long. The CDR3 protein is CASSSLRGVVVRDTGELFF. The CDR3 nucleotides read TGCGCCAGCAGCTCCCTCCGTGGGGTCGTGGTGAGGGACACCGGGGAGCTGTTTTTT.

This rearrangement joins TRBV11-2 to TRBJ2-7, with D hard to call. Germline assignment: CDR1 SGHAT and CDR2 FQNNGV. Trimming took off 6 bases at V and 0 bases at J, with 6 bases between the two ends. The CDR3 runs to 12 residues. CDR3 nucleotides: TGTGCCAGCAGGTCAGGCTCCTACGAGCAGTACTTC. As protein: CASRSGSYEQYF.